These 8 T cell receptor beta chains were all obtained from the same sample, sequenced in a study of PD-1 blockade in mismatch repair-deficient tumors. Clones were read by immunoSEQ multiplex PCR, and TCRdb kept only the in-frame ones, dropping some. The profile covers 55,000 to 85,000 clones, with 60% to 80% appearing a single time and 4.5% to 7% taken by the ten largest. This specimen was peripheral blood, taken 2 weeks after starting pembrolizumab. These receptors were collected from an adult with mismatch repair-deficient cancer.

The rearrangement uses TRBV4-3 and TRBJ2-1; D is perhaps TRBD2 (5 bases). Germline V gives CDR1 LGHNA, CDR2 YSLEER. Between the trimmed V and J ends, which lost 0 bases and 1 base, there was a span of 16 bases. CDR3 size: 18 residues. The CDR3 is CASSQDSVPLGSYNEQFF. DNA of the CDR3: TGCGCCAGCAGCCAAGATAGCGTGCCCCTAGGGTCCTACAATGAGCAGTTCTTC.

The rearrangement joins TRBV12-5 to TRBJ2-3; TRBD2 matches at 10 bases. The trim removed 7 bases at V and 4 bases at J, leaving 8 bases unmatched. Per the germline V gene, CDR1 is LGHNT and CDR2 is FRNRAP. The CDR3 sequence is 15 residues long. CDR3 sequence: CASVQLAGSSDTQYF. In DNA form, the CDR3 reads TGTGCTAGTGTCCAACTAGCGGGAAGCTCAGATACGCAGTATTTT.

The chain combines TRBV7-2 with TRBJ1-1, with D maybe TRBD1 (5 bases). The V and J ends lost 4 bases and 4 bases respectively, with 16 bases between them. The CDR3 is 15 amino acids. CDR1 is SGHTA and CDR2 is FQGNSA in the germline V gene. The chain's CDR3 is CASSSQGRLGTEAFF. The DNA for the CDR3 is TGTGCCAGCAGCTCCCAGGGTAGATTGGGCACTGAAGCTTTCTTT.

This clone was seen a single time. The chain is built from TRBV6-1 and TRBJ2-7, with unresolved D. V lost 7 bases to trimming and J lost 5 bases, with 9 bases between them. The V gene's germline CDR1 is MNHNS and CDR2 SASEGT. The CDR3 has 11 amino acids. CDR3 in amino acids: CASNEPHEQYF. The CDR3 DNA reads TGTGCCAGCAATGAGCCCCACGAGCAGTACTTC.

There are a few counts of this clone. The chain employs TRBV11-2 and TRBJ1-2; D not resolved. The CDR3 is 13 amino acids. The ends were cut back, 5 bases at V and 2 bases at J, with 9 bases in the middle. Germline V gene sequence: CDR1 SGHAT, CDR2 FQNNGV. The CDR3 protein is CASSPQRNYGYTF. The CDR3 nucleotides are TGTGCCAGCAGCCCGCAAAGAAACTATGGCTACACCTTC.

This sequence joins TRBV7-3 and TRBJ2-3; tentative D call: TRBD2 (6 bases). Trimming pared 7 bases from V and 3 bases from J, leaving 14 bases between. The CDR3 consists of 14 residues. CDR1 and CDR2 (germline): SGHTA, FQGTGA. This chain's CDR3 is CASTTEGRTDTQYF. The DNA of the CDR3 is TGTGCCAGCACCACTGAGGGGAGGACAGATACGCAGTATTTT. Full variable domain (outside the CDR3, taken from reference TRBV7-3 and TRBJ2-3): GAGVSQTPSNKVTEKGKYVELRCDPISGHTALYWYRQSLGQGPEFLIYFQGTGAADDSGLPNDRFFAVRPEGSVSTLKIQRTERGDSAVYLCASTTEGRTDTQYFGPGTRLTVL.

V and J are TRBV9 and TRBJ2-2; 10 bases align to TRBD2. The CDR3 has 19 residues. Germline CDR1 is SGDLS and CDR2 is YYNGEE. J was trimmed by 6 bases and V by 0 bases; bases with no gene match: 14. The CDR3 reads CASSVDSASGRVFPGELFF. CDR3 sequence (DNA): TGTGCCAGCAGCGTAGATTCGGCTAGCGGGAGAGTTTTCCCCGGGGAGCTGTTTTTT.

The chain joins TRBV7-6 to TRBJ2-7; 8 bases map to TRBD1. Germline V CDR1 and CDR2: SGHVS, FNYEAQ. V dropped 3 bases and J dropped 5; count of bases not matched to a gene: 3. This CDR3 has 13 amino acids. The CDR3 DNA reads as TGTGCCAGCAGCTTTAGGACAGGGAACGAGCAGTACTTC. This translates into CASSFRTGNEQYF.